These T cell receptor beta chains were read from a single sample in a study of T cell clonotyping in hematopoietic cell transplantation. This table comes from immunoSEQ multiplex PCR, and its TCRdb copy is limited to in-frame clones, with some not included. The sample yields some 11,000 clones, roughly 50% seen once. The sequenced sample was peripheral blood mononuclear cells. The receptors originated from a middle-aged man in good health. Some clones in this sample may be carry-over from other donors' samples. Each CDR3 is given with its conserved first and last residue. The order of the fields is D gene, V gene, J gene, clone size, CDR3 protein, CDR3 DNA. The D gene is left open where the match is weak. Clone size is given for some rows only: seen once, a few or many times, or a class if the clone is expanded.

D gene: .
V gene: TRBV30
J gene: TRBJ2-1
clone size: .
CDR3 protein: CAWSVGTRNGNEQFF
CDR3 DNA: TGTGCCTGGAGTGTAGGGACCAGGAATGGCAATGAGCAGTTCTTC

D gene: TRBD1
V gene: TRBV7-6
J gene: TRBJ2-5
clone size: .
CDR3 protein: CASSSPRTGAGETQYF
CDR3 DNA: TGTGCCAGCAGCTCCCCGAGGACAGGGGCAGGAGAGACCCAGTACTTC

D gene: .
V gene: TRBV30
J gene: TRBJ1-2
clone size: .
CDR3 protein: CAWSVLGRANYGYTF
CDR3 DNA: TGTGCCTGGAGTGTACTGGGAAGAGCTAACTATGGCTACACCTTC

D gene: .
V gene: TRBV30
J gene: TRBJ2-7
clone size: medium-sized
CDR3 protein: CAWGQAYEQYF
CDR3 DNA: TGTGCCTGGGGGCAAGCCTACGAGCAGTACTTC

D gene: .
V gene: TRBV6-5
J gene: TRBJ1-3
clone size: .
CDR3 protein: CASSYPGTFGNTIYF
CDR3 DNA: TGTGCCAGCAGTTACCCGGGGACGTTCGGAAACACCATATATTTT

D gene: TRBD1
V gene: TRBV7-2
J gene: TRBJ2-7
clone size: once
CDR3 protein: CASSAGTVAYEQYF
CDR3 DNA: TGTGCCAGCAGCGCCGGGACAGTCGCCTACGAGCAGTACTTC

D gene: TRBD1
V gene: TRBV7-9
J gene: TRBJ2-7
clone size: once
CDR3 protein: CASSFGTGESEQYF
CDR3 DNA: TGTGCCAGCAGCTTCGGGACAGGGGAAAGCGAGCAGTACTTC

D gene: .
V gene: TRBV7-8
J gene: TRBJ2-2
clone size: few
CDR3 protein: CASSLQGPTGELFF
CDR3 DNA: TGTGCCAGCAGCCTACAGGGTCCGACCGGGGAGCTGTTTTTT

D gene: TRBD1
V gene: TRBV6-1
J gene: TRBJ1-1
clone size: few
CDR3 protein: CASSEPDRVPSTEAFF
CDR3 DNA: TGTGCCAGCAGTGAACCGGACAGGGTCCCTTCCACTGAAGCTTTCTTT

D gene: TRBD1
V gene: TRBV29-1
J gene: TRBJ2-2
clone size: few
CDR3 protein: CSADRGRAGELFF
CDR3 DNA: TGCAGCGCTGACAGGGGGCGGGCCGGGGAGCTGTTTTTT

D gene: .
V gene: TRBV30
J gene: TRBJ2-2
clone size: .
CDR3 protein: CAWSRLSRGTGELFF
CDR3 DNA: TGTGCCTGGAGTCGACTCTCGCGGGGAACCGGGGAGCTGTTTTTT

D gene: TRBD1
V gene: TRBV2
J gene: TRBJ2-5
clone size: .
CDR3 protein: CASSDQGQLQETQYF
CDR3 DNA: TGTGCCAGCAGTGACCAGGGACAGCTCCAAGAGACCCAGTACTTC

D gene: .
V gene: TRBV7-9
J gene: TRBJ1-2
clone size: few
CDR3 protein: CASSLGGVQSNYGYTF
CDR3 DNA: TGTGCCAGCAGCTTAGGTGGGGTACAATCAAACTATGGCTACACCTTC

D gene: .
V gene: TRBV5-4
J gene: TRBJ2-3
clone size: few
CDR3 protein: CASSLTGAGDTQYF
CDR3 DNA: TGTGCCAGCAGCTTAACGGGGGCCGGAGATACGCAGTATTTT

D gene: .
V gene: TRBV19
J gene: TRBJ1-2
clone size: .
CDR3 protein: CASSVRTAGYTF
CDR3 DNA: TGTGCCAGTAGTGTCCGGACAGCTGGCTACACCTTC

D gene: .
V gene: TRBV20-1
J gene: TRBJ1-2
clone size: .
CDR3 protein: CSGPSNYGYTF
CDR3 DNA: TGCAGTGGTCCCTCTAACTATGGCTACACCTTC

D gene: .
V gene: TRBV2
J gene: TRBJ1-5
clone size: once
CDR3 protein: CASGSSNQPQHF
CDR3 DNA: TGTGCCAGCGGCAGCAGCAATCAGCCCCAGCATTTT

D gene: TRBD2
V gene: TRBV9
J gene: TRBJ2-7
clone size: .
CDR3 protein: CASSGAGEGYEQYF
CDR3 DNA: TGTGCCAGCAGCGGAGCGGGAGAAGGGTACGAGCAGTACTTC

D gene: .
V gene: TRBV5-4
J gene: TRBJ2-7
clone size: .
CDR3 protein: CASSLAGSGSYEQYF
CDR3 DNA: TGTGCCAGCAGCTTGGCAGGGAGTGGGTCCTACGAGCAGTACTTC

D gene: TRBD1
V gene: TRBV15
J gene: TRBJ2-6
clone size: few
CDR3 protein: CATSSFGQGTSGANVLTF
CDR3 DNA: TGTGCCACCAGCAGTTTTGGACAGGGTACGAGTGGGGCCAACGTCCTGACTTTC

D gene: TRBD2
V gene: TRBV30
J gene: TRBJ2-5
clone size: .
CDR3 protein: CAFSGRGETQYF
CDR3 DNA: TGTGCCTTTAGCGGGAGGGGGGAGACCCAGTACTTC

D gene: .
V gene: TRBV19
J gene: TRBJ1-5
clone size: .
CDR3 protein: CASGRGSNQPQHF
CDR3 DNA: TGTGCCAGTGGACGGGGGTCCAATCAGCCCCAGCATTTT

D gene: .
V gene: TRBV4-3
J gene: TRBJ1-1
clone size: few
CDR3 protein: CASSQSSAGMNTEAFF
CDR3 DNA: TGCGCCAGCAGCCAAAGTTCGGCGGGTATGAACACTGAAGCTTTCTTT

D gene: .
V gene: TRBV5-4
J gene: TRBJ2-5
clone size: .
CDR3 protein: CASGRGLPETQYF
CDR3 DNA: TGTGCCAGCGGAAGGGGCCTCCCAGAGACCCAGTACTTC

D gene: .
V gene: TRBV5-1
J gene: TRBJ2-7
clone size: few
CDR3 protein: CASSLAAREQYF
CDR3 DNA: TGCGCCAGCAGCTTGGCCGCCCGGGAGCAGTACTTC

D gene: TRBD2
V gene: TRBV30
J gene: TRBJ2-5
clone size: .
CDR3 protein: CAWSVASGSETQYF
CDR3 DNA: TGTGCCTGGAGTGTGGCTAGCGGGAGTGAGACCCAGTACTTC

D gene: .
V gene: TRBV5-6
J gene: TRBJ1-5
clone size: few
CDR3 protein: CASSLGHSNQPQHF
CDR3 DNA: TGTGCCAGCAGCTTGGGGCATAGCAATCAGCCCCAGCATTTT

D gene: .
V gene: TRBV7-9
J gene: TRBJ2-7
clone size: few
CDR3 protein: CASSLATPEQYF
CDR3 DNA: TGTGCCAGCAGCTTGGCAACACCCGAGCAGTACTTC

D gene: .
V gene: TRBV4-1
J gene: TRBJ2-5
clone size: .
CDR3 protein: CAGSQDHGAQYF
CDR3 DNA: TGCGCCGGCAGCCAAGATCATGGGGCCCAGTACTTC

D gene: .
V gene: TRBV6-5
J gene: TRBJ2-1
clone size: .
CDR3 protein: CASSYSVGAYNEQFF
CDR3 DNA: TGTGCCAGCAGTTACTCGGTGGGGGCCTACAATGAGCAGTTCTTC

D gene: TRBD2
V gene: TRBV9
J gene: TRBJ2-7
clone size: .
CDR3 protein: CASSVSGGSHEQYF
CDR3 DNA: TGTGCCAGCAGCGTTTCGGGCGGGAGCCACGAGCAGTACTTC

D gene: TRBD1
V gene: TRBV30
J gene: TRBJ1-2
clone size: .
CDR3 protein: CAWGTGKNYGYTF
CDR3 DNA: TGTGCCTGGGGGACAGGGAAGAACTATGGCTACACCTTC

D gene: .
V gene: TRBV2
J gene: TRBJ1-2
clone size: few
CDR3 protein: CASTQGRYTF
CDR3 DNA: TGTGCCAGCACTCAGGGACGCTACACCTTC

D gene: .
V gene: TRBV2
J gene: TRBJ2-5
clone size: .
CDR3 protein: CASRAGETQYF
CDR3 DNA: TGTGCCAGCAGGGCCGGAGAGACCCAGTACTTC

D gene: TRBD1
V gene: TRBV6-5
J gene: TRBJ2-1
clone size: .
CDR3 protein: CASSRTGYNEQFF
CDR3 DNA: TGTGCCAGCAGTAGGACAGGTTACAATGAGCAGTTCTTC

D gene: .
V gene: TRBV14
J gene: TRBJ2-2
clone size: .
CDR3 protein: CASSQEFSRPTGELFF
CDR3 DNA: TGTGCCAGCAGCCAAGAGTTTAGCAGGCCCACCGGGGAGCTGTTTTTT

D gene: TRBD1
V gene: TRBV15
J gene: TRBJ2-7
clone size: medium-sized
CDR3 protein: CATSRGQGAREQYF
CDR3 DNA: TGTGCCACCAGCAGGGGACAGGGGGCTCGCGAGCAGTACTTC

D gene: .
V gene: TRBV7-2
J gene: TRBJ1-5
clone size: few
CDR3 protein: CASSLRSGPSNQPQHF
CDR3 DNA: TGTGCCAGCAGCTTACGATCGGGACCGTCGAATCAGCCCCAGCATTTT

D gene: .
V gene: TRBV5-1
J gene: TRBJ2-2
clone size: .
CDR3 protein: CASSLGGQNTGELFF
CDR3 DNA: TGCGCCAGCAGCTTGGGGGGACAGAACACCGGGGAGCTGTTTTTT

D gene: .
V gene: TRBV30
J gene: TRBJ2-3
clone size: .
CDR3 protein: CAWSASYSTDTQYF
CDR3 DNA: TGTGCCTGGAGTGCAAGCTATAGCACAGATACGCAGTATTTT

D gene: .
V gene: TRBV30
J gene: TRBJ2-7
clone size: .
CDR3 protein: CAWSRGSYEQYF
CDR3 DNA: TGTGCCTGGAGTAGAGGTTCCTACGAGCAGTACTTC

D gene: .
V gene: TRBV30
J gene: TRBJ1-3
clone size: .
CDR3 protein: CAWSEQARNTIYF
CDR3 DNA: TGTGCCTGGAGTGAGCAGGCTAGAAACACCATATATTTT

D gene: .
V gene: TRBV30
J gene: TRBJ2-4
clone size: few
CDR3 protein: CAWSVNGLPYF
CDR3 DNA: TGTGCCTGGAGCGTCAATGGACTCCCGTACTTC

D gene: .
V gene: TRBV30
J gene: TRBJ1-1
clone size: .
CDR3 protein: CAWRGGMNTEAFF
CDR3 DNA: TGTGCCTGGAGAGGTGGGATGAACACTGAAGCTTTCTTT

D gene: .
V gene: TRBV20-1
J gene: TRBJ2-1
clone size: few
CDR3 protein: CSARLRNEQFF
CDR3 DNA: TGCAGTGCTAGACTGCGGAATGAGCAGTTCTTC

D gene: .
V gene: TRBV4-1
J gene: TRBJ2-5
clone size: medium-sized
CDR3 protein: CASSPVGDETQYF
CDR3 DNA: TGCGCCAGCAGCCCCGTTGGGGATGAGACCCAGTACTTC

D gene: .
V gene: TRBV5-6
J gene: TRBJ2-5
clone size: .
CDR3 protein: CASSYRGKTQYF
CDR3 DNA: TGTGCCAGCAGCTATCGGGGGAAGACCCAGTACTTC

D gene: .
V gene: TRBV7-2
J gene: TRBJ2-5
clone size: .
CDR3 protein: CASSPLSESGTQYF
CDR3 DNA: TGTGCCAGCAGCCCCCTCAGCGAAAGTGGGACCCAGTACTTC

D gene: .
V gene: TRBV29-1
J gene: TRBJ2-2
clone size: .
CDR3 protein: CSAANTGELFF
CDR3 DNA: TGCAGCGCAGCAAACACCGGGGAGCTGTTTTTT

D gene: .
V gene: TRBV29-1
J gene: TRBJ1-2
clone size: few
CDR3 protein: CSVPGYLYGYTF
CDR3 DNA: TGCAGCGTCCCGGGATACCTCTATGGCTACACCTTC

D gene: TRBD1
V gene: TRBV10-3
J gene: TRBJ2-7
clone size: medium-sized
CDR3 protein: CAIGQGSPPPLEQYF
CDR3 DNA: TGTGCCATAGGACAGGGTTCTCCCCCGCCTCTCGAGCAGTACTTC

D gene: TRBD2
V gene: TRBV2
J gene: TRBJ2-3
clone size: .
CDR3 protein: CASSPLAGEAGTQYF
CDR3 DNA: TGTGCCAGCAGTCCACTAGCGGGAGAAGCTGGGACGCAGTATTTT

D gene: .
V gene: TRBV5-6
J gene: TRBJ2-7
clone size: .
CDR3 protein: CASSLGSGLSYEQYF
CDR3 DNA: TGTGCCAGCAGCTTGGGCTCTGGCTTATCCTACGAGCAGTACTTC

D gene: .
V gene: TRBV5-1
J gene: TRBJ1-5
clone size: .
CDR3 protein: CASSLAGFSNQPQHF
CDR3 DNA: TGCGCCAGCAGCTTGGCCGGGTTTAGCAATCAGCCCCAGCATTTT

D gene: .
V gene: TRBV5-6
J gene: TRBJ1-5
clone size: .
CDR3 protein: CASSWASNQPQHF
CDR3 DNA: TGTGCCAGCAGCTGGGCGAGCAATCAGCCCCAGCATTTT

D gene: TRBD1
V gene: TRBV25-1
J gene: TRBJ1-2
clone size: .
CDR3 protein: CASSHRTGSYGYTF
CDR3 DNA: TGTGCCAGCAGCCATCGGACAGGGTCCTATGGCTACACCTTC

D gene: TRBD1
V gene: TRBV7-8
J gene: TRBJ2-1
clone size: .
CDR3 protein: CASSLEGGLGEQFF
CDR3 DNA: TGTGCCAGCAGCTTAGAAGGGGGCTTGGGCGAGCAGTTCTTC

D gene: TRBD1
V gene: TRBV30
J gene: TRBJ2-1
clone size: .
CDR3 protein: CAGRTGGLQFF
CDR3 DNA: TGTGCCGGAAGGACAGGGGGACTCCAGTTCTTC

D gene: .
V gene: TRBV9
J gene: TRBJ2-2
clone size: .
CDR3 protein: CASSVGGNTGELFF
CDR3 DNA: TGTGCCAGCAGCGTAGGGGGGAACACCGGGGAGCTGTTTTTT